This T cell receptor (beta chain) was sequenced during a study of glioma-infiltrating T cells. About the research overall: WHO grade II oligodendrogliomas or astrocytomas, plus non-recurrent WHO grade IV glioblastomas, were sampled.

Whole-study results and caveats: CDR3 overlap between tissue and blood was very small.

Remarks on this clonotype: Its antigen is undetermined. A much larger clone is a single base away; this may be a read error.

Amplification of TCR alpha and beta CDR3 regions from RNA used iRepertoire nested multiplex PCR. In TCRdb, the multiplex PCR reads were re-called with MiXCR into one record per CDR3 protein. Of around 350,000 distinct CDR3 sequences listed, around 45% are singletons. V dropped 2 bases and J dropped 11 bases, with 21 bases sitting between them. The CDR3 is made up of 15 amino acids. Looked up from germline, CDR1 is MNHNS and CDR2 is SASEGT. This TCR was recovered from a human donor with low-grade glioma or glioblastoma, undergoing nonglioma brain surgery, or in good health (not recorded which). What was sequenced was glioma tissue, nonneoplastic brain tissue, or PBMCs (not recorded which). The J gene is TRBJ2-5, the V gene TRBV6-1; unclear D gene. The CDR3 coding sequence is TGTGCCAGCAGTGAAACGGGCCTCCCCCCCAATGAGCAGTACTTC. Protein: CASSETGLPPNEQYF.